Included here is one T cell receptor beta chain sequence, with context. These data are taken from a study of PD-1 blockade in classical Hodgkin lymphoma. Following autologous stem cell transplantation, relapse occurred in every patient, and exposure to brentuximab vedotin varied. The germline V gene has CDR1 MDHEN and CDR2 SYDVKM. The V gene end was trimmed by 5 bases and the J gene end by 0 bases; junction bases not matched to a gene: 15. CDR3 length: 19 amino acids. The method was immunoSEQ multiplex PCR; TCRdb's version includes in-frame clones alone and lacks a portion of them. The sample lists some 60,000 clones; over 75% were seen once.

This chain uses TRBV28 with TRBJ1-3; 8 nucleotides align to TRBD1. The TCR was taken from a human donor with classical Hodgkin lymphoma. The material sequenced was peripheral blood mononuclear cells (PBMCs), taken at baseline. CDR3 amino acids: CASSPTGELSANSGNTIYF. CDR3 coding DNA: TGTGCCAGCAGTCCGACAGGGGAACTCAGCGCAAACTCTGGAAACACCATATATTTT.